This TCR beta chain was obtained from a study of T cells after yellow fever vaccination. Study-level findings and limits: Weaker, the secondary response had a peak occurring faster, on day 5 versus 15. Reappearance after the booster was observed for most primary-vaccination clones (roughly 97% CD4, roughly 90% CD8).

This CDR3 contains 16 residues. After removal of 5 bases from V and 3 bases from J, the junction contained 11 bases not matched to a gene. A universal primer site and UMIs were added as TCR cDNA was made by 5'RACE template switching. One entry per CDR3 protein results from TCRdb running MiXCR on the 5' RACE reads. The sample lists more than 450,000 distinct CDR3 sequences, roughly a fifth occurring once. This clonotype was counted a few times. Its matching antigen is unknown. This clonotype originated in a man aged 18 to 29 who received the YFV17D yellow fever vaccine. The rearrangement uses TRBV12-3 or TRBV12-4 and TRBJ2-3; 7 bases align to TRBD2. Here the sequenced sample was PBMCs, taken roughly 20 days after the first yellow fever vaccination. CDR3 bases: TGTGCCAGCAGTCCATTCGCCGGGGGGATAACAGATACGCAGTATTTT. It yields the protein CASSPFAGGITDTQYF.